This T cell receptor beta chain was identified in a study of T cell responses to AZD1222 COVID-19 vaccine. The CDR3 is made up of 12 amino acids. The germline CDR1 and CDR2 sequences are LGHDT and YNNKEL (reference sequence). V was trimmed by 0 bases and J by 6 bases, leaving 5 bases between them. Study-level findings and limits: Donors skewed white British and female; clonal diversity was possibly underestimated.

Sequencing used immunoSEQ multiplex PCR; TCRdb keeps in-frame clones, though not all of them. This sample has roughly 150,000 clones; 80% to 95% occur once, and the top ten carry 1.6%. About this clone: Its antigen is still unknown.

This sequence joins TRBV3-1 (or the pseudogene TRBV3-2) and TRBJ1-2; D unclear. The source was peripheral blood, collected on day 0 of AZD1222 vaccination. This TCR derives from an adult in good health. DNA of the CDR3: TGTGCCAGCAGCCAAGATCCCGATGGCTACACCTTC. Encoded protein: CASSQDPDGYTF.